Sequencing of this T cell receptor beta chain was carried out in a study of human T cells and chemical hapten exposure. Study-level information: Patch testing placed 0.01% DPC on the upper back, with readings at 6 days.

Authors' methods: Individual samples carried between about 23,224 and 750,000 TCRs, with roughly 95,000 as the median. MiXCR, run by TCRdb on the RACE reads, gives a single entry per CDR3 protein. These V and J calls are TCRdb output, not the study's own analysis. This sample has 75,000 to 90,000 distinct CDR3 sequences; 10% occur once, and the top ten carry approximately 1.5%. Trimming at V came to 5 bases and at J to 6 bases, leaving 7 bases not matched to a gene. Germline V lookup: CDR1 MNHEY, CDR2 SVGAGI. This CDR3 has 15 amino acids. This clonotype was found a few times. Time point defined: patch test 1, 2 weeks after DPC sensitization. The treatment here: therapeutic diphenylcyclopropenone sensitization with weekly scalp DPC.

The genes are TRBV6-5 and TRBJ2-7; the match to TRBD2 covers 13 bases. The material was whole blood, obtained in connection with sensitization to the hapten diphenylcyclopropenone (DPC). This receptor was taken from a woman aged 45 to 65 with alopecia areata. Some clones in this sample may be carry-over from other donors' samples. The CDR3 here is CASSPQTSGRSEQYF. The CDR3 DNA is TGTGCCAGCAGTCCTCAGACTAGCGGGAGGAGCGAGCAGTACTTC.